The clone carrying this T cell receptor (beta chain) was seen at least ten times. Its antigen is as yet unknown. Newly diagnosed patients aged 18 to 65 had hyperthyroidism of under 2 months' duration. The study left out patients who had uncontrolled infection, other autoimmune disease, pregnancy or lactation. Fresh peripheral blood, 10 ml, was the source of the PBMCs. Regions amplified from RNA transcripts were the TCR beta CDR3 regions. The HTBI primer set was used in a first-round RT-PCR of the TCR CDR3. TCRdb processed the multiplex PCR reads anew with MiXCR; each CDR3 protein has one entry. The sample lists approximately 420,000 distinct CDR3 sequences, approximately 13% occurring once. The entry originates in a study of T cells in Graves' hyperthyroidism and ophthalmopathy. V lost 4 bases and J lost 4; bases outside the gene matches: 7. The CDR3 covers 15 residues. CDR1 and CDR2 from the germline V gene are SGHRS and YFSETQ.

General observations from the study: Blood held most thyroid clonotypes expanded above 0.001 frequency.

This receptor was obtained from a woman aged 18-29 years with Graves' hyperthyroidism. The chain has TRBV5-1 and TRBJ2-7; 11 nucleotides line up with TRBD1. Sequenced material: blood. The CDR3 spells CASSLGQGAAYEQYF. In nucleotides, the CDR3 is TGCGCCAGCAGCCTCGGACAGGGGGCGGCGTACGAGCAGTACTTC.